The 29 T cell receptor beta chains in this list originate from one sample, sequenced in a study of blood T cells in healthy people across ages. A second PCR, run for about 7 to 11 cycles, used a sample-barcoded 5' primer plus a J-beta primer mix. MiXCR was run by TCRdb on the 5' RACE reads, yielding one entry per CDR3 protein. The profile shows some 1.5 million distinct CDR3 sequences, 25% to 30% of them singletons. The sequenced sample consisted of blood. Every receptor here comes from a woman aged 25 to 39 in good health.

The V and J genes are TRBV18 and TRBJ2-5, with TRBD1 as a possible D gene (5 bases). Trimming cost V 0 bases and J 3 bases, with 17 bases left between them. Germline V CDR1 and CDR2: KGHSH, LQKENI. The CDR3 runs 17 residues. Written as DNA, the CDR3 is TGTGCCAGCTCACCACCGAGGATTTCAGGGTTAGAAGAGACCCAGTACTTC. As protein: CASSPPRISGLEETQYF.

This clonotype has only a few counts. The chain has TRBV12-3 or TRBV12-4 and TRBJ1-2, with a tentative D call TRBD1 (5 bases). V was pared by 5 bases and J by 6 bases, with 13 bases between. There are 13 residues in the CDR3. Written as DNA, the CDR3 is TGTGCCAGCAGTCCGAATTGGGGCCATGGCTACACCTTC. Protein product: CASSPNWGHGYTF.

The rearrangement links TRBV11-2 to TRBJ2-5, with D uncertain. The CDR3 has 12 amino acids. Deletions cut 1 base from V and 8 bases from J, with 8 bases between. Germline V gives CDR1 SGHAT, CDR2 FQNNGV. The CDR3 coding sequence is TGTGCCAGCAGCTTAGGAATGAAAACCCAGTACTTC. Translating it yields CASSLGMKTQYF. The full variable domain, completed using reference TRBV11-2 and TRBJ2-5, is EAGVAQSPRYKIIEKRQSVAFWCNPISGHATLYWYQQILGQGPKLLIQFQNNGVVDDSQLPKDRFSAERLKGVDSTLKIQPAKLEDSAVYLCASSLGMKTQYFGPGTRLLVL.

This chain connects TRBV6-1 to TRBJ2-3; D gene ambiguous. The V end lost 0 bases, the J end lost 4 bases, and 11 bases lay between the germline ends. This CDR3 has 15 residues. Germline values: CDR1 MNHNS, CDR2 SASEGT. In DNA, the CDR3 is TGTGCCAGCAGTGAAGCGCTTGGTGGCGCAGATACGCAGTATTTT. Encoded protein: CASSEALGGADTQYF.

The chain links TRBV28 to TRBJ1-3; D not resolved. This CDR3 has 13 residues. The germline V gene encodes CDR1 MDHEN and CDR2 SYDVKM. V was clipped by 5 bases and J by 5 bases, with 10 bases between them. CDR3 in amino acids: CASSLLARNTIYF. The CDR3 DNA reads TGTGCCAGCAGTCTCCTAGCGAGAAACACCATATATTTT.

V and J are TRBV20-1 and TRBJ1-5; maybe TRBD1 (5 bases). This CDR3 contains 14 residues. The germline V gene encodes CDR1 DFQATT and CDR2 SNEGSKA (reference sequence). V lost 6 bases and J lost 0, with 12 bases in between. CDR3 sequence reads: CSALQGLSNQPQHF. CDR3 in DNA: TGCAGTGCCCTTCAGGGTCTTAGCAATCAGCCCCAGCATTTT.

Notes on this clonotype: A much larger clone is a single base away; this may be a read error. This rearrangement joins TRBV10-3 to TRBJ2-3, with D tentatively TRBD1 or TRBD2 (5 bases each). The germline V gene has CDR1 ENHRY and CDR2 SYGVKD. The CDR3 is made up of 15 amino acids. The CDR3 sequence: CAISAGTLPADTQDF. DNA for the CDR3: TGTGCCATCAGTGCAGGGACCCTCCCCGCAGATACGCAGGATTTT.

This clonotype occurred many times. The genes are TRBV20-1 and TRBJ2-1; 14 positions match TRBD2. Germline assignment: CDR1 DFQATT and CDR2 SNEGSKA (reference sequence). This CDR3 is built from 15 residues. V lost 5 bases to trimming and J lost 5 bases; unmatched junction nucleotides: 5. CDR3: CSAARGLAGDNEQFF. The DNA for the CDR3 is TGCAGTGCTGCCCGGGGACTAGCGGGGGACAATGAGCAGTTCTTC.

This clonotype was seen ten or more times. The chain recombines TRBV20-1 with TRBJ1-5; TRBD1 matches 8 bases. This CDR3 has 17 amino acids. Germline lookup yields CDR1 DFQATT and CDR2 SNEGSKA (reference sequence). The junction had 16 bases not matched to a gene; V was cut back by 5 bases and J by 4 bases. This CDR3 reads CSASPHLQGERNQPQHF. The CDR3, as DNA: TGCAGTGCTTCGCCCCATCTACAGGGGGAGAGGAATCAGCCCCAGCATTTT.

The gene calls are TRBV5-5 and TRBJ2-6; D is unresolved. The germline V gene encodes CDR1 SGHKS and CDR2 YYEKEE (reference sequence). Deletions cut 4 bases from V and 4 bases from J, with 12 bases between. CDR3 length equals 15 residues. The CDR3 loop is CASSPRMSGANVLTF. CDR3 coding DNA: TGTGCCAGCAGCCCTCGTATGTCCGGGGCCAACGTCCTGACTTTC.

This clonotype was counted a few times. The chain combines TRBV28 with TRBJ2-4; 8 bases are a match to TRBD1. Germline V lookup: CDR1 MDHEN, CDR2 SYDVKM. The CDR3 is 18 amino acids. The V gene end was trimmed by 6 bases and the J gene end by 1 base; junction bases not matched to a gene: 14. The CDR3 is CASSPPPGTGRAKNIQYF. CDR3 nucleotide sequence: TGTGCCAGCAGCCCGCCCCCTGGGACAGGAAGGGCCAAAAACATTCAGTACTTC.

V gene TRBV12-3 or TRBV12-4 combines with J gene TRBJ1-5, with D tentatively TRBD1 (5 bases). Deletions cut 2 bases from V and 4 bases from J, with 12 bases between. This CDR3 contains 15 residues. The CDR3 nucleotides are TGTGCCAGCAGTTTAAAGGGGATTATTAATCAGCCCCAGCATTTT. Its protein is CASSLKGIINQPQHF.

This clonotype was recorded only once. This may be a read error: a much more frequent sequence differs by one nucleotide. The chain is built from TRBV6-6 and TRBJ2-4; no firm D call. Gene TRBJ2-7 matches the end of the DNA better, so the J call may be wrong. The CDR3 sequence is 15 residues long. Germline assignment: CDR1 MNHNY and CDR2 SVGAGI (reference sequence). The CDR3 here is CASGYTRAGLYEQYF. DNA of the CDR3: TGTGCCAGCGGTTACACTCGGGCAGGATTATACGAGCAGTACTTC.

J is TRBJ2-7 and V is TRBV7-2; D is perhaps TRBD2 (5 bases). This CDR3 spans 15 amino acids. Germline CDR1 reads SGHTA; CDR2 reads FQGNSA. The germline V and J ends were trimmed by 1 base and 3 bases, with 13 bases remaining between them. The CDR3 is CASSLVARAGYEQYF. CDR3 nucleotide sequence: TGTGCCAGCAGCTTAGTCGCGAGGGCGGGCTACGAGCAGTACTTC.

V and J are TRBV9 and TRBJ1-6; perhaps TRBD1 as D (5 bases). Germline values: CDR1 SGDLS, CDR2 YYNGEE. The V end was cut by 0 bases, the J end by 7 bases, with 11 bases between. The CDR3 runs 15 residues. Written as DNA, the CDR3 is TGTGCCAGCAGCGTAGAGTCAGACAGAAATTCACCCCTCCACTTT. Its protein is CASSVESDRNSPLHF.

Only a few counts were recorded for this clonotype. CDR3 nucleotide sequence: TGTGCCAGTGCGTCCGGCAATGAGCAGTTCTTC. The encoded protein is CASASGNEQFF. The chain employs TRBV7-9 and TRBJ2-1; D uncertain. V lost 9 bases to trimming and J lost 6 bases, with 9 bases between them. Germline V CDR1 and CDR2: SEHNR, FQNEAQ (reference sequence). This CDR3 comprises 11 residues.

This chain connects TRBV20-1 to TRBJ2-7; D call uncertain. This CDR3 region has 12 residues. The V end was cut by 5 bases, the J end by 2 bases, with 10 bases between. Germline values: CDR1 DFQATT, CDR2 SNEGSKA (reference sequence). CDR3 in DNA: TGCAGTGCTCATAACCCGACCTACGAGCAGTACTTC. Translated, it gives CSAHNPTYEQYF.

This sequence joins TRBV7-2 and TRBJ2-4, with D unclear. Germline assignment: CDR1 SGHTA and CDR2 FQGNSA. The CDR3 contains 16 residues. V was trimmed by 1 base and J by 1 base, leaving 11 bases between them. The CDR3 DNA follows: TGTGCCAGCAGCTTAGTTGTGGGTGGGGCCAAAAACATTCAGTACTTC. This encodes CASSLVVGGAKNIQYF.

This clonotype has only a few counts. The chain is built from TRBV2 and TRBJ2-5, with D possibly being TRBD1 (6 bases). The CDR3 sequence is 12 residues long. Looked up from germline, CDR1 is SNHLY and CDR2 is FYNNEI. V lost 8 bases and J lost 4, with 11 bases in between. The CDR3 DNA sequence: TGTGCCAGCTACAGGGCAGGAGAGACCCAGTACTTC. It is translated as CASYRAGETQYF.

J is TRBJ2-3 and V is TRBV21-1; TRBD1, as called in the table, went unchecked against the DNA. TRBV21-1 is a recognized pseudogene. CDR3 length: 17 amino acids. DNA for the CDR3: TGTGCCAGCAGCAATGCCAGGGACAGGGGATTTACGGATACGCAGTATTTT. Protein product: CASSNARDRGFTDTQYF.

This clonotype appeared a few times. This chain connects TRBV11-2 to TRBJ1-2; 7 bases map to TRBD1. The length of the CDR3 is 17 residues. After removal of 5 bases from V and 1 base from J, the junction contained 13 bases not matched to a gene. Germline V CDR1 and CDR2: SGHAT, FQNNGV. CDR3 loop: CASSRPLTGRINYGYTF. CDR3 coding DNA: TGTGCCAGCAGCCGACCTCTGACAGGGCGAATTAACTATGGCTACACCTTC. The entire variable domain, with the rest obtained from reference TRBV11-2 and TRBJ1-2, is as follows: EAGVAQSPRYKIIEKRQSVAFWCNPISGHATLYWYQQILGQGPKLLIQFQNNGVVDDSQLPKDRFSAERLKGVDSTLKIQPAKLEDSAVYLCASSRPLTGRINYGYTFGSGTRLTVV.

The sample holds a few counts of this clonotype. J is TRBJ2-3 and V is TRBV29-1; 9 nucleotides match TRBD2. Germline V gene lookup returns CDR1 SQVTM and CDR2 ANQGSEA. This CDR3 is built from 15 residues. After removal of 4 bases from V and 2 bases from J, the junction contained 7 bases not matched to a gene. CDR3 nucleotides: TGCAGCGTTGTTTACAGCGGGGGGCCCACAGATACGCAGTATTTT. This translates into CSVVYSGGPTDTQYF.

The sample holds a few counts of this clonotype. The CDR3 loop reads CSARDNTHYNEQFF. The CDR3 DNA reads as TGCAGTGCTAGAGATAACACTCACTACAATGAGCAGTTCTTC. This chain links TRBV20-1 with TRBJ2-1, with no clear D. Germline V CDR1 and CDR2: DFQATT, SNEGSKA (reference sequence). The germline V and J ends were trimmed by 0 bases and 3 bases, with 9 bases remaining between them. This CDR3 contains 14 residues.

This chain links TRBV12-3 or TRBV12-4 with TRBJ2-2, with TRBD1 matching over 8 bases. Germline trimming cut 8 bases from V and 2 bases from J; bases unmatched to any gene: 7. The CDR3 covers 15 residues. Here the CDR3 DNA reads TGTGCCAGCGGACGGGACAGGACCAACACCGGGGAGCTGTTTTTT. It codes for CASGRDRTNTGELFF.

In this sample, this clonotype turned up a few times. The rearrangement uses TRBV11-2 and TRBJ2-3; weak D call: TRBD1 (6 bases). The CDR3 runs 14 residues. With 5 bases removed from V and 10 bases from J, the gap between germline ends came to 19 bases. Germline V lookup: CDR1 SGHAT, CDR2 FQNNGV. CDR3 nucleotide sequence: TGTGCCAGCAGCGACCAACCTCAGGGGAGTTCGCAGTATTTT. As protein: CASSDQPQGSSQYF.

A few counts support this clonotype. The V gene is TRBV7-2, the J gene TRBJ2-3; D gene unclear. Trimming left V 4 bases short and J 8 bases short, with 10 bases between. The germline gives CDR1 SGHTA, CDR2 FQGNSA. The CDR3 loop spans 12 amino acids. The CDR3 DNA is TGTGCCAGCAGCTCAGTTCGAGGTACGCAGTATTTT. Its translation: CASSSVRGTQYF.

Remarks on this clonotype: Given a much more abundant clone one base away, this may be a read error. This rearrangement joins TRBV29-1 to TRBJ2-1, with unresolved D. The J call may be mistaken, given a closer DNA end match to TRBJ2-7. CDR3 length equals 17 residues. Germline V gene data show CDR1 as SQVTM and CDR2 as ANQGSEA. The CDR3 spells CSVEERKVSLSYNEQYF. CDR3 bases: TGCAGCGTTGAAGAAAGGAAGGTCTCCCTCTCCTACAATGAGCAGTACTTC.

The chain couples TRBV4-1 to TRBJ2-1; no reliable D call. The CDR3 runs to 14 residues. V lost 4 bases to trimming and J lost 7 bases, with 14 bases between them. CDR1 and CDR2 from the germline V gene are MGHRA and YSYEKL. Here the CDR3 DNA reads TGCGCCAGCAGCCCTCCCGTGGGCTATAATGAGCAGTTCTTC. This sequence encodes CASSPPVGYNEQFF.

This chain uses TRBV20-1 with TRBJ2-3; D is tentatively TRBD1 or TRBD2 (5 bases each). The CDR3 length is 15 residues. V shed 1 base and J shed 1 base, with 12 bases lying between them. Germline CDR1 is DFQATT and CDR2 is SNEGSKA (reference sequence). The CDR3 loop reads CSARVGDRGTDTQYF. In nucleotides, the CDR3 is TGCAGTGCTAGAGTGGGGGATAGAGGCACAGATACGCAGTATTTT.